This record looks at one T cell receptor (beta chain) sequence and its context. Its antigen remains unknown. This specimen belongs to a study of identical twins. Study findings and constraints: Abundant cord blood beta clonotypes carried fewer insertions; memory repertoires showed none. The conclusions drew on cross-sectional statistical analysis instead of tracking the same donors.

TCRdb independently ran MiXCR on the 5' RACE reads; one entry per CDR3 protein. The sample holds about 700,000 distinct CDR3 sequences, 8.6% seen once. Every donor was a healthy Caucasian. The CDR3 length is 13 residues. CDR1 and CDR2 from the germline V gene are DFQATT and SNEGSKA (reference sequence). The germline V and J ends were trimmed by 2 bases and 9 bases, with 14 bases remaining between them. The same sample was also studied in work on yellow fever vaccine responses in identical twins. This second study notes: Twin vaccine T cell responses reportedly seemed partly convergent, partly personalized.

What was sequenced was PBMCs. J is TRBJ2-1 and V is TRBV20-1; no clear D. The clonotype comes from a woman aged 18-29 years in good health. CDR3 residues: CSARRIGVVEQFF. CDR3 sequence (DNA): TGCAGTGCTAGACGTATCGGAGTGGTTGAGCAGTTCTTC.